The next 22 T cell receptor beta chains were all read from a single sample in a study of blood T cell repertoires in COVID-19. Produced via immunoSEQ multiplex PCR; TCRdb's table is partial and in-frame only. Altogether 150,000 to 200,000 clones are present, about 89% being singletons, with the ten largest covering around 1.9%. The sample taken for sequencing was peripheral blood. These receptor sequences come from a young man who had recovered from COVID-19.

The DNA for the CDR3 is TGTGCCAGCAGTGAACCCCGGACAGGTGGATACGAGCAGTACTTC. This gives the protein CASSEPRTGGYEQYF. The chain couples TRBV25-1 to TRBJ2-7; TRBD1 agrees at 7 bases. CDR3 length equals 15 residues. The germline CDR1 and CDR2 sequences are MGHDK and SYGVNS. V shed 2 bases, J shed 4 bases, and the junction held 8 bases outside the gene matches.

The chain carries TRBV5-4 and TRBJ2-6, with D unresolved. V was pared by 3 bases and J by 0 bases, with 7 bases between. The CDR3 contains 15 residues. CDR1 is SGHNT and CDR2 is YYREEE in the germline V gene (reference sequence). CDR3 in DNA: TGTGCCAGCAGCTCCTATTACTCTGGGGCCAACGTCCTGACTTTC. Its protein product is CASSSYYSGANVLTF.

As DNA, the CDR3 is TGTGCCAGCAGCACAGGACCCTCCTATAATTCACCCCTCCACTTT. Translating it yields CASSTGPSYNSPLHF. The rearrangement links TRBV7-2 to TRBJ1-6; D perhaps matches TRBD1 (5 bases). The CDR3 spans 15 residues. Per germline, CDR1 SGHTA and CDR2 FQGNSA. The V end lost 5 bases, the J end lost 0 bases, and 8 bases lay between the germline ends.

This chain links TRBV19 with TRBJ1-5, with 7 bases fitting TRBD1. With V trimmed by 6 bases and J by 5 bases, 7 bases remained unmatched. Germline V gene sequence: CDR1 LNHDA, CDR2 SQIVND (reference sequence). The length of the CDR3 is 14 residues. CDR3 sequence: CASSLDRVDQPQHF. In DNA, the CDR3 is TGTGCCAGTAGCCTCGACAGGGTCGATCAGCCCCAGCATTTT.

The V and J genes are TRBV29-1 and TRBJ1-1; D is uncertain. The germline V gene has CDR1 SQVTM and CDR2 ANQGSEA. V was cut by 7 bases and J by 0 bases, with 15 bases left in between. The CDR3 runs 14 residues. For the CDR3, the DNA is TGCAGCGCCGCAGGCGTCCTCATGAACACTGAAGCTTTCTTT. This sequence encodes CSAAGVLMNTEAFF.

The rearrangement joins TRBV28 to TRBJ2-7, with 14 positions matching TRBD2. The CDR3 length is 16 residues. V shed 3 bases, J shed 6 bases, and the junction held 7 bases outside the gene matches. The germline V gene has CDR1 MDHEN and CDR2 SYDVKM. The CDR3 is CASSLTSGRASTEQYF. The CDR3 nucleotides are TGTGCCAGCAGTTTGACTAGCGGGAGGGCCTCCACCGAGCAGTACTTC.

The V gene is TRBV10-3, the J gene TRBJ1-4, with TRBD1 identical over 9 bases. The CDR3 extends over 13 amino acids. Germline trimming cut 4 bases from V and 8 bases from J; bases unmatched to any gene: 2. Looked up from germline, CDR1 is ENHRY and CDR2 is SYGVKD. The CDR3 nucleotides are TGTGCCATCAGTGTTGGACAGGGGGAAAAACTGTTTTTT. Translated, it gives CAISVGQGEKLFF.

The chain links TRBV10-3 to TRBJ2-7; 7 bases fit TRBD2. The CDR3 sequence is 12 residues long. Germline loops: CDR1 ENHRY, CDR2 SYGVKD. V lost 9 bases to trimming and J lost 1 base; unmatched junction nucleotides: 3. CDR3 amino acids: CAIGRGSYEQYF. In DNA, the CDR3 is TGTGCCATAGGGCGGGGGTCCTACGAGCAGTACTTC.

The chain carries TRBV7-9 and TRBJ2-1; the D gene is possibly TRBD2 (6 bases). CDR1 SEHNR and CDR2 FQNEAQ come from the germline V gene (reference sequence). The CDR3 consists of 13 residues. The V gene lost 7 bases and the J gene lost 9 bases, with 16 bases spanning the gap. CDR3 DNA sequence: TGTGCCAGCAAGAACCGGGAGAGCAGTGAGCAGTTCTTC. This translates into CASKNRESSEQFF.

The chain couples TRBV19 to TRBJ2-7; tentative D call: TRBD1 (5 bases). Trimming took 5 bases from V and 0 from J, leaving 14 bases between them. In germline, CDR1 is LNHDA, CDR2 SQIVND (reference sequence). CDR3 length equals 15 residues. Written as DNA, the CDR3 is TGTGCCAGTAGTGGTAGGGGTATGAGCTCCTACGAGCAGTACTTC. Residues: CASSGRGMSSYEQYF.

The chain recombines TRBV9 with TRBJ1-6, with D possibly being TRBD1 (5 bases). The CDR3 extends over 15 amino acids. Trimming removed 1 base from V and 7 bases from J, with 12 bases in between. The germline V gene has CDR1 SGDLS and CDR2 YYNGEE. The CDR3 protein is CASSVLGETNSPLHF. CDR3 sequence (DNA): TGTGCCAGCAGCGTATTAGGGGAAACAAATTCACCCCTCCACTTT.

For this clone: The same CDR3 is also encoded by other DNA sequences in this sample. The V call is TRBV6-5, the J call TRBJ2-3; D might be TRBD1 (5 bases). The V and J ends lost 5 bases and 5 bases respectively, with 5 bases between them. The CDR3 contains 11 residues. The germline CDR1 and CDR2 sequences are MNHEY and SVGAGI. As DNA, the CDR3 is TGTGCCAGCAGTAGGGGAGATACGCAGTATTTT. Residues: CASSRGDTQYF.

The chain carries TRBV6-6 and TRBJ2-7, with TRBD2 matching 7 bases. V shed 0 bases, J shed 4 bases, and the junction held 9 bases outside the gene matches. This CDR3 spans 16 amino acids. CDR1 is MNHNY, CDR2 SVGAGI, per germline (reference sequence). The CDR3: CASSYSGQRGLYEQYF. The CDR3 region has the DNA TGTGCCAGCAGTTACTCGGGCCAGCGGGGTTTATACGAGCAGTACTTC.

The chain is built from TRBV7-9 and TRBJ2-3, with D perhaps matching TRBD1 (6 bases). CDR3 size: 15 residues. Germline V gene sequence: CDR1 SEHNR, CDR2 FQNEAQ (reference sequence). V shed 4 bases and J shed 2 bases, with 13 bases lying between them. CDR3 DNA: TGTGCCAGCAGCTCCTGGGGGACACCCACAGATACGCAGTATTTT. Translating gives CASSSWGTPTDTQYF.

The rearrangement links TRBV4-3 to TRBJ1-5; D remains unclear. This CDR3 region has 14 residues. V lost 0 bases and J 7 bases, leaving 10 bases between the germline ends. The V gene's germline CDR1 is LGHNA and CDR2 YSLEER. The CDR3 DNA sequence: TGCGCCAGCAGCCAAGATGCCGGGAGGCAGCCCCAGCATTTT. Its translation: CASSQDAGRQPQHF.

V and J are TRBV11-3 and TRBJ2-1; D possibly corresponds to TRBD2 (6 bases). Trimming shortened V by 1 base and J by 1 base, and 8 bases separated the two germline ends. There are 15 residues in the CDR3. Germline CDR1 SGHNT, CDR2 YENEEA. CDR3 region: CASSLAGESYNEQFF. For the CDR3, the DNA is TGTGCCAGCAGCTTAGCGGGAGAGTCCTACAATGAGCAGTTCTTC.

The chain links TRBV10-3 to TRBJ1-2, with 7 bases identical to TRBD1. Looked up from germline, CDR1 is ENHRY and CDR2 is SYGVKD. The CDR3 consists of 13 residues. V shed 6 bases and J 4 bases; nucleotides not matched to a gene: 5. CDR3 DNA: TGTGCCATCAGATCAGACAGGGTCTATGGCTACACCTTC. This gives the protein CAIRSDRVYGYTF.

The chain uses TRBV5-1 and TRBJ2-7; D is possibly TRBD1 (6 bases). Germline CDR1 and CDR2: SGHRS and YFSETQ. This CDR3 comprises 15 residues. Trimming left V 7 bases short and J 1 base short, with 18 bases between. For the CDR3, the DNA is TGCGCCAGCTCAGGGGTACAGGGAGATTCCTACGAGCAGTACTTC. It translates to CASSGVQGDSYEQYF.

The rearrangement uses TRBV6-5 and TRBJ2-7, with a weak D call TRBD1 (7 bases). With 10 bases removed from V and 4 bases from J, the gap between germline ends came to 17 bases. The germline CDR1 and CDR2 sequences are MNHEY and SVGAGI. The CDR3 is 13 residues long. CDR3 sequence (DNA): TGTGCCATCGGGCGGAGGGGGCTATACGAGCAGTACTTC. Its translation: CAIGRRGLYEQYF.

This sequence joins TRBV19 and TRBJ2-1, with 14 bases fitting TRBD2. Germline V gene sequence: CDR1 LNHDA, CDR2 SQIVND (reference sequence). CDR3 length: 14 amino acids. The junction had 4 bases not matched to a gene; V was cut back by 7 bases and J by 8 bases. The DNA for the CDR3 is TGTGCCAGTAAGGGGACTAGCGGGAGTTATGAGCAGTTCTTC. It translates to CASKGTSGSYEQFF.

This chain connects TRBV14 to TRBJ2-2, with D possibly matching TRBD2 (6 bases). V gave up 1 base and J gave up 3 bases, with 9 bases separating them. Germline values: CDR1 SGHDN, CDR2 FVKESK. The CDR3 extends over 15 amino acids. CDR3 sequence (DNA): TGTGCCAGCAGCCAAGGCGGGGTTTACACCGGGGAGCTGTTTTTT. Translating gives CASSQGGVYTGELFF.

This rearrangement joins TRBV12-3 or TRBV12-4 to TRBJ1-2; 7 bases line up with TRBD1. This CDR3 region has 12 residues. V dropped 5 bases and J dropped 8; count of bases not matched to a gene: 5. CDR3 protein: CASSGGGWGYTF. The CDR3 nucleotides read TGTGCCAGCAGTGGAGGGGGCTGGGGCTACACCTTC.